This paragraph covers one T cell receptor (beta chain) sequence. Then a second PCR, running roughly 6 to 12 cycles, was carried out with a sample-barcoded 5' primer and a J-beta primer mix. Each sample provided no less than 2.5 million CDR3-containing paired-end reads. In TCRdb, the 5' RACE reads were re-called with MiXCR into one record per CDR3 protein. The sample carries 1.5 million to 2 million distinct CDR3 sequences, around half recorded once. These data are taken from a study of blood T cells in healthy people across ages. Study overall: Capturing about one barcoded beta molecule per two T cells was achieved by template switching.

In each sample, at least 7 million PBMCs were isolated. In germline, CDR1 is MNHEY, CDR2 SVGAGI. The germline V and J ends were trimmed by 2 bases and 6 bases, with 18 bases remaining between them. The CDR3 totals 16 residues. Sample: blood. The gene calls are TRBV6-5 and TRBJ2-3, with D perhaps TRBD2 (7 bases). The sequence was obtained from a woman aged 40 to 49 in good health. In nucleotides, the CDR3 is TGTGCCAGCAGTTACAGGGGGATAGCGGGTTCGGATACGCAGTATTTT. It translates to CASSYRGIAGSDTQYF.